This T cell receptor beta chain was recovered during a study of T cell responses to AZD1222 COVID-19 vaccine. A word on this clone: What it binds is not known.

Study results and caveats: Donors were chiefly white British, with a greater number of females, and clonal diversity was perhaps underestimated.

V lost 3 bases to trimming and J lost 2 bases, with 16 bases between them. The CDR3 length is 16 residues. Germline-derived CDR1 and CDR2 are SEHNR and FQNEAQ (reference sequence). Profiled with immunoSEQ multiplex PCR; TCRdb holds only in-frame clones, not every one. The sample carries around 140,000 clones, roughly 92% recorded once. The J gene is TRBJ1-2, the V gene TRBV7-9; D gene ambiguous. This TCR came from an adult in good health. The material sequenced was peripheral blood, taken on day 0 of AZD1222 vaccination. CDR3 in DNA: TGTGCCAGCAGCTTCCCGAGCCTCCGACCCAACTATGGCTACACCTTC. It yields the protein CASSFPSLRPNYGYTF.